What follows describes a single T cell receptor (beta chain). What it binds is unknown. These data originate in a study of cytomegalovirus exposure and HLA in healthy donors. Study outcomes and limitations: Immune exposure data for these donors was limited to CMV serostatus.

60 Vbeta and 13 Jbeta primers were used in PCR. The protocol was immunoSEQ multiplex PCR, while the TCRdb copy is restricted to in-frame clones and leaves out a portion. This sample has 200,000 to 250,000 clones, with 70% found just once. Deletions cut 3 bases from V and 7 bases from J, with 12 bases between. Germline-derived CDR1 and CDR2 are SGHAT and FQDESV (reference sequence). There are 14 residues in the CDR3. The TCR originated in a middle-aged man in good health and CMV-seropositive. The specimen was PBMCs. The chain couples TRBV11-1 to TRBJ2-2, with a weak D call TRBD1 (6 bases). The CDR3, as DNA: TGTGCCAGCAGCTTCCAGGGGAAGGGCGGGGAGCTGTTTTTT. Its translation is CASSFQGKGGELFF.